This entry features one TCR beta chain sequence. Its antigen is still unknown. Then a second PCR, running about 6 to 11 cycles, was carried out with a sample-barcoded 5' primer and a J-beta primer mix. TCRdb passed the 5' RACE reads through MiXCR, listing each CDR3 protein once. Of fewer than 950,000 distinct CDR3 sequences listed, around half were seen once; the top ten hold about 42%. This specimen belongs to a study of blood T cells in healthy people across ages. Study-level points and caveats: Both naive CD4+ cell counts and diversity were greater in long-lived donors than in aged donors.

The CDR3 is 13 amino acids. V was shortened by 1 base and J by 1 base, with 3 bases between the two germline ends. CDR1 is LGHDT, CDR2 YNNKEL, per germline (reference sequence). Peripheral blood from each donor was collected in a volume of 9.5 to 10 milliliters. This clonotype was obtained from a man of 80 years or more in good health. The sequenced sample was blood. The J gene is TRBJ2-3, the V gene TRBV3-1; D unclear. CDR3 in DNA: TGTGCCAGCAGCCAAGGAGGCACAGATACGCAGTATTTT. Amino acids: CASSQGGTDTQYF.